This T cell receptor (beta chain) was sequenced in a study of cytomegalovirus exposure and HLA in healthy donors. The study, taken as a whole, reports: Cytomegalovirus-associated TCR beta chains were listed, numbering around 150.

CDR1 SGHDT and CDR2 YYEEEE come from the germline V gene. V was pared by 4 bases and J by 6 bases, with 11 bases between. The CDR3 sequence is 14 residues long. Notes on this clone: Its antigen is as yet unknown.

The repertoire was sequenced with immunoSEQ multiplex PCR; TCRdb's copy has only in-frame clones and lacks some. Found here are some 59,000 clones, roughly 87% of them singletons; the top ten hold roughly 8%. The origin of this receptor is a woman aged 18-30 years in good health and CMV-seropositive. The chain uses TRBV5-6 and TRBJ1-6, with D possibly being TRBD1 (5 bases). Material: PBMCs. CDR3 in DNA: TGTGCCAGCAGCCTCCCCGGGGGTAATTCACCCCTCCACTTT. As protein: CASSLPGGNSPLHF. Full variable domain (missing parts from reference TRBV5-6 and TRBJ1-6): DAGVTQSPTHLIKTRGQQVTLRCSPKSGHDTVSWYQQALGQGPQFIFQYYEEEERQRGNFPDRFSGHQFPNYSSELNVNALLLGDSALYLCASSLPGGNSPLHFGNGTRLTVT.